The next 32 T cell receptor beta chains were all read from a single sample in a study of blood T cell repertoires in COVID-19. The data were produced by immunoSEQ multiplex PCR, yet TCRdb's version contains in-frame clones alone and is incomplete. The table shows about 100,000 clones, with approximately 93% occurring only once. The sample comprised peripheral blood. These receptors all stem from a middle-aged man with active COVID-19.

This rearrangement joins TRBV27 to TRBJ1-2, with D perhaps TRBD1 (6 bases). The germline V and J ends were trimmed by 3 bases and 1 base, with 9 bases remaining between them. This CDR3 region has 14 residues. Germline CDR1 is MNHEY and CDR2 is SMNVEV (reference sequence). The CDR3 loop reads CASSFGQFNYGYTF. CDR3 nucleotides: TGTGCCAGCAGTTTCGGACAGTTTAACTATGGCTACACCTTC.

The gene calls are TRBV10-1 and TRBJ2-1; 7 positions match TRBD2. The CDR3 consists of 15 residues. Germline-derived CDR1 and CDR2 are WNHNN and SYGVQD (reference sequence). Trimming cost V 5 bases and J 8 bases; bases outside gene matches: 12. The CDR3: CASSTPGTKLHEQFF. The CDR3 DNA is TGCGCCAGCAGTACTCCGGGGACTAAACTCCATGAGCAGTTCTTC.

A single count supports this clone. This CDR3 is CASSMTASYEQYF. CDR3 bases: TGTGCCAGCAGTATGACAGCCTCCTACGAGCAGTACTTC. The chain joins TRBV27 to TRBJ2-5; possible D gene TRBD1, 5 bases. Judging by the DNA end, TRBJ2-7 fits better; the J call may be wrong. Germline lookup yields CDR1 MNHEY and CDR2 SMNVEV (reference sequence). The CDR3 loop spans 13 amino acids.

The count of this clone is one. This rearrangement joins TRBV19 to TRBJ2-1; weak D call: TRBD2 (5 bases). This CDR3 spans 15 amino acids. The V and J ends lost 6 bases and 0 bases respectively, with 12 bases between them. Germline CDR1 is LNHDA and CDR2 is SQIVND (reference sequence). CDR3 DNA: TGTGCCAGTAGCCCGGACTTATTCTCCTACAATGAGCAGTTCTTC. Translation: CASSPDLFSYNEQFF.

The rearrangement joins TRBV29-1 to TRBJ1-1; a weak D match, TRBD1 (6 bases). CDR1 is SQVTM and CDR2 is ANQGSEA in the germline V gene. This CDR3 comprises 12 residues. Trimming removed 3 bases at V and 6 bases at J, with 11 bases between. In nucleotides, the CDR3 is TGCAGCGTTGATGGACAGACTTCTGAAGCTTTCTTT. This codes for CSVDGQTSEAFF.

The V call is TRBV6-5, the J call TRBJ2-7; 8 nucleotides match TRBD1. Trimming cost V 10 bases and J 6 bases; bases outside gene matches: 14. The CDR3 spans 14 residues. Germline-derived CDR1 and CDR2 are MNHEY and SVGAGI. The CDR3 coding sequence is TGTGCCACTCTACCCGGGACAGGAATTAGCGAGCAGTACTTC. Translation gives CATLPGTGISEQYF.

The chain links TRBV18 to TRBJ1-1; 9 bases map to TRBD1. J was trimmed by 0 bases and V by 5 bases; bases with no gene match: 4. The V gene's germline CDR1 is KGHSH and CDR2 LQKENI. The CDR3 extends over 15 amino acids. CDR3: CASSAGTGMNTEAFF. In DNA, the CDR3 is TGTGCCAGCTCAGCCGGGACAGGGATGAACACTGAAGCTTTCTTT.

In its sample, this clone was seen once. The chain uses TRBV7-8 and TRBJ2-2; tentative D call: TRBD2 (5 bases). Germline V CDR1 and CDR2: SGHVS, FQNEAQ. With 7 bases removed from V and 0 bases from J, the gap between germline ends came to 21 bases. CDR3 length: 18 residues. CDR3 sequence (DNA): TGTGCCAGCACCTACCCACTCGAGGGTCTTACGAACACCGGGGAGCTGTTTTTT. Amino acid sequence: CASTYPLEGLTNTGELFF.

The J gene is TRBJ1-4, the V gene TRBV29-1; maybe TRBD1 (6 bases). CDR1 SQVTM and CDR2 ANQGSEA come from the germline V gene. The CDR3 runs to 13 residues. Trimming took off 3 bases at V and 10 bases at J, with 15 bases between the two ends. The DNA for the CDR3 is TGCAGCGTTGATGGGGGCGGAGAAGGAAAACTGTTTTTT. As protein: CSVDGGGEGKLFF.

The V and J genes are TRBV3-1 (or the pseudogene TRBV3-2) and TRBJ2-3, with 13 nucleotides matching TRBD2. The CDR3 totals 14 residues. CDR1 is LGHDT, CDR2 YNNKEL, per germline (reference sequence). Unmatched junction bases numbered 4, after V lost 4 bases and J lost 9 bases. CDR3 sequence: CASSLGLAGVTQYF. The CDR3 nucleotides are TGTGCCAGCAGCCTCGGACTAGCGGGAGTGACGCAGTATTTT.

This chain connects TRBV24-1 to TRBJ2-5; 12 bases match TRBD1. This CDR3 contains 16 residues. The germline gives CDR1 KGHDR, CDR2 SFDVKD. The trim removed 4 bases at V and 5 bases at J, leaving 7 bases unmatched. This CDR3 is CATSDTGQGAAETQYF. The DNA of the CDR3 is TGTGCCACCAGTGACACGGGACAGGGGGCGGCGGAGACCCAGTACTTC.

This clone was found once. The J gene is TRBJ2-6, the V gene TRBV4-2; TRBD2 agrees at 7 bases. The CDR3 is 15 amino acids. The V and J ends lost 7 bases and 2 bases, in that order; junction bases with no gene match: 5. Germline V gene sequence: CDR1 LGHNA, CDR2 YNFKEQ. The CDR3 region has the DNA TGTGCCAGCACACCGGCGGGGGCTGGGGCCAACGTCCTGACTTTC. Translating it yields CASTPAGAGANVLTF.

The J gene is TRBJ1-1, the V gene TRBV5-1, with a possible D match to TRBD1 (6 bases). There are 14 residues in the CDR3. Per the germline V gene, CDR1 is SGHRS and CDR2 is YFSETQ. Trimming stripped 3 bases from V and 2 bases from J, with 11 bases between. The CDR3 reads CASSSGQSNTEAFF. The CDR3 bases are TGCGCCAGCAGCTCAGGACAGAGTAACACTGAAGCTTTCTTT.

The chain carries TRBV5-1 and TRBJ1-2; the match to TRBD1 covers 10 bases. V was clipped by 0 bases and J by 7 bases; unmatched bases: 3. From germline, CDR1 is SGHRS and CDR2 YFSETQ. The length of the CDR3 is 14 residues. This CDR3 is CASSLAGTGVGYTF. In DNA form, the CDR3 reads TGCGCCAGCAGCTTGGCCGGGACAGGGGTTGGCTACACCTTC.

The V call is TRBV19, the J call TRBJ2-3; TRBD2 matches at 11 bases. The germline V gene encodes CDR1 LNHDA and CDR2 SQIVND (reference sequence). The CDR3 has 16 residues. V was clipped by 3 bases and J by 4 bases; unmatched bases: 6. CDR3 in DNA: TGTGCCAGTAGTATTAGACTAGCGGGAAGATCAGATACGCAGTATTTT. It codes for CASSIRLAGRSDTQYF.

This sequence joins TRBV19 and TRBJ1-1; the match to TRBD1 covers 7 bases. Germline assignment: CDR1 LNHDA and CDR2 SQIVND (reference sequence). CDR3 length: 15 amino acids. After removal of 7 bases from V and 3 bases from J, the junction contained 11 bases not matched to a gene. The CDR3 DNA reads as TGTGCCAGTACCGATCAGGGGGGATGGGACACTGAAGCTTTCTTT. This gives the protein CASTDQGGWDTEAFF.

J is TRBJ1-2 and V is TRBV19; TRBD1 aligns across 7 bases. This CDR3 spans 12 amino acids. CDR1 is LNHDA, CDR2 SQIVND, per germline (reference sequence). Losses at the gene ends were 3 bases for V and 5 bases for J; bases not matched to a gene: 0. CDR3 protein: CASSMTGYGYTF. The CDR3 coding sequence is TGTGCCAGTAGTATGACAGGGTATGGCTACACCTTC.

DNA for the CDR3: TGTGCCAGCAGTTACTCGGGGGGGGCTGAGCAGTTCTTC. This sequence encodes CASSYSGGAEQFF. J is TRBJ2-1 and V is TRBV6-5, with a tentative D call TRBD2 (7 bases). Germline values: CDR1 MNHEY, CDR2 SVGAGI. The V end was cut by 0 bases, the J end by 9 bases, with 9 bases between. CDR3 size: 13 residues.

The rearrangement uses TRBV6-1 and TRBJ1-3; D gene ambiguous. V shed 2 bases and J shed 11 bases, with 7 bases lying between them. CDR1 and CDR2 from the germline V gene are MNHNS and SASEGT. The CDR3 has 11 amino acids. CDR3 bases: TGTGCCAGCAGTGAACTTGTCTCCATATATTTT. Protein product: CASSELVSIYF.

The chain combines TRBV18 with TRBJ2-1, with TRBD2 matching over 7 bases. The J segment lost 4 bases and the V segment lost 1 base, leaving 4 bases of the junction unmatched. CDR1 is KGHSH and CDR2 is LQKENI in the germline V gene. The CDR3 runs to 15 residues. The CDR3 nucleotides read TGTGCCAGCTCACCACTAGCGGGTGATTACAATGAGCAGTTCTTC. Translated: CASSPLAGDYNEQFF.

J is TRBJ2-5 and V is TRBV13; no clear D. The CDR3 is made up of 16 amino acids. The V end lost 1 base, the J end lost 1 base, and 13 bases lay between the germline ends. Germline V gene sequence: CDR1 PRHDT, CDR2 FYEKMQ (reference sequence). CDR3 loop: CASSLAGETTQETQYF. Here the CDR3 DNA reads TGTGCCAGCAGCTTAGCAGGCGAGACAACCCAAGAGACCCAGTACTTC.

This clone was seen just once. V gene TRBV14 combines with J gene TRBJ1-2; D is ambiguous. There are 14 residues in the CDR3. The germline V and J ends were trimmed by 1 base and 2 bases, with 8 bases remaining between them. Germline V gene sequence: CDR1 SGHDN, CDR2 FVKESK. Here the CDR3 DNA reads TGTGCCAGCAGCCAAGTCGCGGGGAACTATGGCTACACCTTC. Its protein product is CASSQVAGNYGYTF.

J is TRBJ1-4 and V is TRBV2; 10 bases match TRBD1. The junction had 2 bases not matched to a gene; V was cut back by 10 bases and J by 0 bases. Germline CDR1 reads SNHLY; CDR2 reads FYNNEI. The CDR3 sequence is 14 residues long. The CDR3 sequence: CATGQGATNEKLFF. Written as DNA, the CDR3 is TGTGCCACCGGACAGGGGGCAACTAATGAAAAACTGTTTTTT. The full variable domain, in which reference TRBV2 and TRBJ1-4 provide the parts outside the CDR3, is EPEVTQTPSHQVTQMGQEVILRCVPISNHLYFYWYRQILGQKVEFLVSFYNNEISEKSEIFDDQFSVERPDGSNFTLKIRSTKLEDSAMYFCATGQGATNEKLFFGSGTQLSVL.

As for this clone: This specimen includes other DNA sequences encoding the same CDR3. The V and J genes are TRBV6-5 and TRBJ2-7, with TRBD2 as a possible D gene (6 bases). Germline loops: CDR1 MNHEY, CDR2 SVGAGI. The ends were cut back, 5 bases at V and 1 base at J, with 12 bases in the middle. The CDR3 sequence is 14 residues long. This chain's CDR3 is CASSRDSSSYEQYF. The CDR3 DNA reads TGTGCCAGCAGTCGGGACTCTTCTTCCTACGAGCAGTACTTC.

This chain's CDR3 is CASSQVAGLNEQFF. CDR3 nucleotide sequence: TGCGCCAGCAGCCAAGTGGCGGGGCTCAATGAGCAGTTCTTC. The gene calls are TRBV4-1 and TRBJ2-1, with D possibly matching TRBD2 (6 bases). The germline V gene encodes CDR1 MGHRA and CDR2 YSYEKL. Trimming took off 1 base at V and 6 bases at J, with 10 bases between the two ends. The CDR3 runs to 14 residues.

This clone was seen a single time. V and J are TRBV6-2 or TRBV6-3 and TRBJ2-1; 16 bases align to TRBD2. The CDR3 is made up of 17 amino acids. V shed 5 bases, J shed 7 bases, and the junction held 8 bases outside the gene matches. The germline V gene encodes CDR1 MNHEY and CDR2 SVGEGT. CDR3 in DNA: TGTGCCAGCAGTCCGGGGACTAGCGGGAGGGCCAAGAATGAGCAGTTCTTC. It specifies CASSPGTSGRAKNEQFF.

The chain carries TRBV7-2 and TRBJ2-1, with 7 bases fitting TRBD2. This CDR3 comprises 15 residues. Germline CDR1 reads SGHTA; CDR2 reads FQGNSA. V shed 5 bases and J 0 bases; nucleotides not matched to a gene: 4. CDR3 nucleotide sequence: TGTGCCAGCAGCCCACTAGCGACCTCCTACAATGAGCAGTTCTTC. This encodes CASSPLATSYNEQFF.

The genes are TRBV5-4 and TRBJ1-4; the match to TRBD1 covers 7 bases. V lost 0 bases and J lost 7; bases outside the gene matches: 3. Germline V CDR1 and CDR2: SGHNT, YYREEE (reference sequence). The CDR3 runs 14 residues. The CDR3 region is CASSLARDSEKLFF. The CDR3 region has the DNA TGTGCCAGCAGCTTGGCCCGGGACAGTGAAAAACTGTTTTTT.

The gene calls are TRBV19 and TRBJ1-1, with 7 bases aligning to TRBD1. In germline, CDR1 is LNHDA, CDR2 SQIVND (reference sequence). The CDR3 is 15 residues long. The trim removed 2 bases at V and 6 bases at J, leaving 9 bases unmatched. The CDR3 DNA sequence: TGTGCCAGTAGTATATCAACAGGGGTTAGCGCTGAAGCTTTCTTT. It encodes CASSISTGVSAEAFF.

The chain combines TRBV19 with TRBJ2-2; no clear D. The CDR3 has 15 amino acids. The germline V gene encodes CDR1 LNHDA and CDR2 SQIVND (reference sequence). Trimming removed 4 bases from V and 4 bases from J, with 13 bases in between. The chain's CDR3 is CASSKIPASTGELFF. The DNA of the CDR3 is TGTGCCAGTAGTAAGATCCCTGCGTCCACCGGGGAGCTGTTTTTT.

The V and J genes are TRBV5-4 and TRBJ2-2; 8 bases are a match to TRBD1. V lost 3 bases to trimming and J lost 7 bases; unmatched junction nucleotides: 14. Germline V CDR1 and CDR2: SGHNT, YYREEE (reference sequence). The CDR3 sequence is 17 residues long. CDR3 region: CASSSPGQGPNGGELFF. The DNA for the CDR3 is TGTGCCAGCAGCTCGCCCGGACAGGGTCCCAACGGCGGGGAGCTGTTTTTT. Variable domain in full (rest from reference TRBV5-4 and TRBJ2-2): ETGVTQSPTHLIKTRGQQVTLRCSSQSGHNTVSWYQQALGQGPQFIFQYYREEENGRGNFPPRFSGLQFPNYSSELNVNALELDDSALYLCASSSPGQGPNGGELFFGEGSRLTVL.

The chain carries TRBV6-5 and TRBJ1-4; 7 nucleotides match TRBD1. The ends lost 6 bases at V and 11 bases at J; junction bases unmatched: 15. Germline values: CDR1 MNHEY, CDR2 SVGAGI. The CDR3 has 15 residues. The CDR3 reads CASSHSTAGGRKLFF. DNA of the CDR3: TGTGCCAGCAGCCACTCGACGGCAGGGGGTAGGAAACTGTTTTTT.